The present T cell receptor (beta chain) was sequenced within a study of T cells in Graves' hyperthyroidism and ophthalmopathy. As for the study in general: Sampling of peripheral blood happened at initial diagnosis, prior to any treatment.

General observations from the study: From stable hyperthyroidism, ophthalmopathy was set apart by a 13 V-J model. Blood also carried most thyroid clonotypes expanded above 0.001.

Not enrolled were patients with uncontrolled infection, other autoimmune disease, pregnancy or lactation. The investigators amplified TCR beta CDR3 regions from RNA transcripts. First-round RT-PCR with HTBI primers amplified the TCR CDR3 region. A single record per CDR3 protein comes from TCRdb applying MiXCR to the multiplex PCR reads. The sample yields more than 300,000 distinct CDR3 sequences, about 15% seen once. This clonotype appeared many times. Its antigen is not known. The TCR originated in a woman in her twenties or thirties with Graves' ophthalmopathy. Sequencing input: blood.

CDR3 loop: CASSYPEGGSYNEQFF. The CDR3 region has the DNA TGCGCCAGCAGCTACCCAGAGGGGGGCTCCTACAATGAGCAGTTCTTC. This chain uses TRBV5-1 with TRBJ2-1; D tentatively reads TRBD1 or TRBD2 (6 bases each). The CDR3 covers 16 residues. Germline V lookup: CDR1 SGHRS, CDR2 YFSETQ. Trimming left V 3 bases short and J 0 bases short, with 13 bases between.